One and the same sample provided the 13 T cell receptor beta chains below, sequenced in a study of early T cells in non-severe SARS-CoV-2 infection. From the 5' RACE reads, TCRdb called clonotypes with MiXCR, one entry per CDR3 protein. The profile shows more than 95,000 distinct CDR3 sequences, 15% of them singletons. What was sequenced was whole blood. These TCRs come from an adult who was a healthcare worker with PCR-confirmed SARS-CoV-2 infection or an uninfected control (not recorded which).

The chain's CDR3 is CASSRTRANYGYTF. The CDR3 DNA reads TGTGCCAGCAGCCGTACTAGAGCTAACTATGGCTACACCTTC. This chain uses TRBV3-1 with TRBJ1-2; D ambiguous. V was clipped by 4 bases and J by 0 bases, with 9 bases between them. This CDR3 region has 14 residues. Germline CDR1 LGHDT, CDR2 YNNKEL (reference sequence). Supplemented by reference TRBV3-1 and TRBJ1-2, the full variable domain reads DTAVSQTPKYLVTQMGNDKSIKCEQNLGHDTMYWYKQDSKKFLKIMFSYNNKELIINETVPNRFSPKSPDKAHLNLHINSLELGDSAVYFCASSRTRANYGYTFGSGTRLTVV.

This clonotype was counted a few times. The chain has TRBV3-1 and TRBJ2-5, with 8 bases fitting TRBD1. The CDR3 totals 17 residues. The trim removed 2 bases at V and 1 base at J, leaving 9 bases unmatched. In germline, CDR1 is LGHDT, CDR2 YNNKEL (reference sequence). CDR3 coding DNA: TGTGCCAGCAGCCAATCCGCGAACAGGGGGGCCCAAGAGACCCAGTACTTC. Translated, it gives CASSQSANRGAQETQYF.

This clonotype was seen only a few times. V gene TRBV6-1 combines with J gene TRBJ2-5; tentatively, D is TRBD2 (5 bases). V lost 6 bases to trimming and J lost 2 bases, with 13 bases between them. In germline, CDR1 is MNHNS, CDR2 SASEGT. The CDR3 contains 14 residues. DNA for the CDR3: TGTGCCAGCAGACGAGGGTTGGGGCAAGAGACCCAGTACTTC. Residues: CASRRGLGQETQYF.

The rearrangement links TRBV4-2 to TRBJ2-3; the D is unclear. The CDR3 has 14 amino acids. Germline CDR1 is LGHNA and CDR2 is YNFKEQ. V was shortened by 0 bases and J by 6 bases, with 10 bases between the two germline ends. The CDR3 spells CASSQEGLGDTQYF. The CDR3 region has the DNA TGTGCCAGCAGCCAAGAGGGGTTGGGGGATACGCAGTATTTT.

The J gene is TRBJ1-1, the V gene TRBV6-2 or TRBV6-3; unclear D gene. Germline assignment: CDR1 MNHEY and CDR2 SVGEGT. The V end lost 2 bases, the J end lost 2 bases, and 6 bases lay between the germline ends. The CDR3 covers 13 residues. In DNA, the CDR3 is TGTGCCAGCAGTTACCCAGCAAACACTGAAGCTTTCTTT. It translates to CASSYPANTEAFF.

The rearrangement joins TRBV6-6 to TRBJ2-5; 9 bases agree with TRBD2. Germline V gene data show CDR1 as MNHNY and CDR2 as SVGAGI (reference sequence). J lost 3 bases, V lost 6 bases, and 11 bases had no gene match. The CDR3 contains 16 residues. The CDR3 spells CASSPPSGGPEETQYF. CDR3 nucleotides: TGTGCCAGCAGCCCCCCAAGCGGGGGGCCTGAAGAGACCCAGTACTTC.

The CDR3 nucleotides read TGTGCCAGCAGCCCAACCCGGGACTCAGGGGATACGCAGTATTTT. This translates into CASSPTRDSGDTQYF. V and J are TRBV6-5 and TRBJ2-3, with D possibly TRBD2 on 6 matching bases. CDR3 length: 15 amino acids. Germline V lookup: CDR1 MNHEY, CDR2 SVGAGI. The ends were cut back, 6 bases at V and 6 bases at J, with 19 bases in the middle.

This clonotype occurred a few times. The rearrangement joins TRBV5-3 to TRBJ1-1; TRBD1 is a possible D gene (5 bases). Being an ORF, TRBV5-3 has a function that is uncertain. Deletions cut 4 bases from V and 4 bases from J, with 11 bases between. This CDR3 is built from 13 residues. CDR3 sequence (DNA): TGTGCCAGAAGCATTCGCGGGGGCACTGAAGCTTTCTTT. It encodes CARSIRGGTEAFF.

The sample holds one count of this clonotype. The chain couples TRBV7-2 to TRBJ1-1, with D uncertain. Germline V CDR1 and CDR2: SGHTA, FQGNSA. The CDR3 spans 11 residues. Trimming pared 6 bases from V and 7 bases from J, leaving 9 bases between. CDR3 in amino acids: CASSQRYEAFF. DNA of the CDR3: TGTGCCAGCAGTCAAAGGTATGAAGCTTTCTTT.

DNA of the CDR3: TGCAGTGCTTTGCCCGGGACTATCAACACCGGGGAGCTGTTTTTT. Translation: CSALPGTINTGELFF. The chain has TRBV20-1 and TRBJ2-2, with 7 bases matching TRBD2. This CDR3 is built from 15 residues. J lost 2 bases, V lost 5 bases, and 8 bases had no gene match. Germline CDR1 DFQATT, CDR2 SNEGSKA (reference sequence).

This chain connects TRBV29-1 to TRBJ2-1, with D tentatively TRBD2 (5 bases). This CDR3 contains 12 residues. Germline CDR1 is SQVTM and CDR2 is ANQGSEA. Trimming removed 3 bases from V and 7 bases from J, with 10 bases in between. The CDR3 region is CSVDGEGNEQFF. The CDR3 DNA is TGCAGCGTTGATGGTGAGGGAAATGAGCAGTTCTTC.

This clonotype was counted at least ten times. The chain uses TRBV30 and TRBJ1-2, with 9 bases matching TRBD1. J gave up 6 bases and V 7 bases, and 9 bases lay outside the gene matches. Germline CDR1 GTSNPN, CDR2 SVGIG (reference sequence). The CDR3 spans 13 residues. The CDR3 loop reads CAFSRDRDDGYTF. DNA of the CDR3: TGTGCCTTCTCCCGGGACAGGGATGATGGCTACACCTTC.

This clonotype was observed a handful of times. The rearrangement uses TRBV6-6 and TRBJ2-2; perhaps D is TRBD1 or TRBD2 (5 bases each). Deletions cut 6 bases from V and 6 bases from J, with 14 bases between. This CDR3 region has 14 residues. CDR1 and CDR2 (germline): MNHNY, SVGAGI (reference sequence). The CDR3: CASRRTGAPGELFF. The CDR3 coding sequence is TGTGCCAGCAGGCGCACCGGGGCCCCCGGGGAGCTGTTTTTT.